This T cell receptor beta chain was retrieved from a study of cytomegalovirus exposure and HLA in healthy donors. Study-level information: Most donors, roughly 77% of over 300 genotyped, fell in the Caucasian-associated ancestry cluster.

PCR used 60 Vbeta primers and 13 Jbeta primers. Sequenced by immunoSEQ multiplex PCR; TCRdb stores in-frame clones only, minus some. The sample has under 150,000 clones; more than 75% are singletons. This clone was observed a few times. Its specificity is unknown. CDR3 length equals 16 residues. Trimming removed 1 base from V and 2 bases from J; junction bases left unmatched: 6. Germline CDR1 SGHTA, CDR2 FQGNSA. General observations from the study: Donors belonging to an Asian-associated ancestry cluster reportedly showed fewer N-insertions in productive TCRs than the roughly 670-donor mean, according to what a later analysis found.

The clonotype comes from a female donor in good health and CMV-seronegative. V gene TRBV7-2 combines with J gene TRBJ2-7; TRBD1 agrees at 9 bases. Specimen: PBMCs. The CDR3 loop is CASSLGGTGHTYEQYF. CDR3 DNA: TGTGCCAGCAGCTTAGGGGGGACAGGGCATACCTACGAGCAGTACTTC.